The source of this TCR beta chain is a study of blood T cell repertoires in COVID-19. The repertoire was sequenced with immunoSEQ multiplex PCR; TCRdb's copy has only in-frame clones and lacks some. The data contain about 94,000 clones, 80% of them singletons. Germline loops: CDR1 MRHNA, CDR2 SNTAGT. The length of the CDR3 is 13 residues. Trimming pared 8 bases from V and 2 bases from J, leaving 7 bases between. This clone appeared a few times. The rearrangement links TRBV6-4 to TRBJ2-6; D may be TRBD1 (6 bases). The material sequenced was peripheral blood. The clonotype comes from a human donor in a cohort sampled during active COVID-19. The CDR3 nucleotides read TGTGCCAGCGGGGACACTGGGGCCAACGTCCTGACTTTC. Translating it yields CASGDTGANVLTF.